This paragraph covers one T cell receptor beta chain sequence. This sample stems from a study of blood T cell repertoires in COVID-19. The method was immunoSEQ multiplex PCR; TCRdb's version includes in-frame clones alone and lacks a portion of them. The data show hundreds of thousands of clones, about 85% seen once. Trimming cost V 5 bases and J 4 bases, with 11 bases left between them. The CDR3 covers 13 residues. CDR1 and CDR2 from the germline V gene are LNHDA and SQIVND (reference sequence). The sequencing sample was made of peripheral blood. The chain links TRBV19 to TRBJ1-1; a possible D gene is TRBD1 (6 bases). This clonotype originated in a man aged 35-49 years with acute or convalescent COVID-19. CDR3 DNA sequence: TGTGCCAGTAGTTGGGGGGGGCCCACTGAAGCTTTCTTT. As protein: CASSWGGPTEAFF. The whole variable domain, filled in from reference TRBV19 and TRBJ1-1, reads DGGITQSPKYLFRKEGQNVTLSCEQNLNHDAMYWYRQDPGQGLRLIYYSQIVNDFQKGDIAEGYSVSREKKESFPLTVTSAQKNPTAFYLCASSWGGPTEAFFGQGTRLTVV.